These 3 T cell receptor beta chains originate from one sample sequenced in a study of T-cell reconstitution after alpha-beta-depleted transplantation in children. Using unique molecular identifiers, the investigators prepared the TCRbeta library. One entry per CDR3 protein, called by TCRdb with MiXCR from the PCR reads. The sample has 90,000 to 100,000 distinct CDR3 sequences; about a quarter are singletons. Sequencing was performed on PBMCs, taken before TCRalphabeta/CD19-depleted stem cell transplant. The receptors originated from a boy younger than 10 with acute lymphoblastic leukemia, due to receive a stem cell transplant.

This clonotype was recorded a few times. This rearrangement joins TRBV7-7 to TRBJ2-7; TRBD1 agrees at 7 bases. Trimming at V came to 5 bases and at J to 4 bases, leaving 17 bases not matched to a gene. The CDR3 is made up of 17 amino acids. CDR1 and CDR2 (germline): SSHAT, FNYEAQ (reference sequence). CDR3 bases: TGTGCCAGCAGCCCCTTATCTGTCCCGGGACAGACTTACGAGCAGTACTTC. It specifies CASSPLSVPGQTYEQYF.

The chain joins TRBV28 to TRBJ1-5; D possibly corresponds to TRBD1 (5 bases). Looked up from germline, CDR1 is MDHEN and CDR2 is SYDVKM. The CDR3 has 14 residues. Trimming pared 8 bases from V and 10 bases from J, leaving 21 bases between. CDR3 residues: CASLSAQGMHPQHF. In DNA form, the CDR3 reads TGTGCCAGCCTTTCAGCGCAGGGTATGCATCCCCAGCATTTT.

The chain employs TRBV5-1 and TRBJ1-1; TRBD1 aligns across 8 bases. Germline V CDR1 and CDR2: SGHRS, YFSETQ. CDR3 length: 15 amino acids. After removal of 0 bases from V and 2 bases from J, the junction contained 3 bases not matched to a gene. CDR3 DNA: TGCGCCAGCAGCTTGGGGGACAGGATCAACACTGAAGCTTTCTTT. Translating gives CASSLGDRINTEAFF.